The rows below give T cell receptor beta chains drawn from one sample of a study of T cell responses to AZD1222 COVID-19 vaccine. Using immunoSEQ multiplex PCR, the repertoire was profiled, and TCRdb retains in-frame clones only, with some absent. The top ten clones hold about 3.1% of a sample with roughly 100,000 clones, around nine tenths of them seen once. This specimen was peripheral blood, taken 28 days after the second dose of the MenACWY control vaccine. Source of these receptors: an adult who received the MenACWY meningococcal vaccine as a control. Each CDR3 is given with its conserved first and last residue. The D gene is left open where the match is weak. The listing skips clone size in some rows; elsewhere it reads once, few, many or a size class.

abundance,v_gene,j_gene,d_gene,CDR3aa,CDR3nt
NA,TRBV9,TRBJ1-1,NA,CASSAGGEAFF,TGTGCCAGCAGCGCTGGGGGCGAAGCTTTCTTT
NA,TRBV3-1/TRBV3-2,TRBJ1-2,NA,CASSQASGGYTF,TGTGCCAGCAGCCAAGCCTCCGGGGGCTACACCTTC
NA,TRBV5-1,TRBJ2-7,TRBD2,CASSLAVAGDHEQYF,TGCGCCAGCAGCTTGGCGGTAGCGGGGGACCACGAGCAGTACTTC
NA,TRBV7-2,TRBJ1-2,NA,CASSPRAGTGNYGYTF,TGTGCCAGCAGCCCCCGTGCCGGGACGGGTAACTATGGCTACACCTTC
NA,TRBV4-1,TRBJ1-1,TRBD1,CASSQDSATGYTEAFF,TGCGCCAGCAGCCAAGATAGTGCGACAGGGTACACTGAAGCTTTCTTT
NA,TRBV6-6,TRBJ1-1,TRBD1,CASSYSSRTGAEAFF,TGTGCCAGCAGTTACTCGAGCAGGACAGGGGCTGAAGCTTTCTTT
NA,TRBV6-6,TRBJ1-1,NA,CASSTPSNTEAFF,TGTGCCAGCAGTACCCCCTCGAACACTGAAGCTTTCTTT
NA,TRBV12-5,TRBJ1-1,TRBD1,CASGGQGLNTEAFF,TGTGCTAGTGGCGGACAGGGCCTGAACACTGAAGCTTTCTTT
NA,TRBV7-6,TRBJ1-5,TRBD1,CASSLGTGGGQPQHF,TGTGCCAGCAGCTTAGGGACAGGGGGCGGTCAGCCCCAGCATTTT
NA,TRBV7-8,TRBJ2-3,TRBD2,CASSLATSGFSSTDTQYF,TGTGCCAGCAGCTTAGCGACTAGCGGCTTTTCTAGCACAGATACGCAGTATTTT
NA,TRBV7-9,TRBJ2-1,NA,CASRADPSSYNEQFF,TGTGCCAGCAGAGCGGACCCGAGCTCCTACAATGAGCAGTTCTTC
NA,TRBV3-1/TRBV3-2,TRBJ2-7,NA,CASSQAYEQYF,TGTGCCAGCAGCCAAGCCTACGAGCAGTACTTC
NA,TRBV7-9,TRBJ2-7,NA,CASSSPKGGGEYEQYF,TGTGCCAGCAGCTCACCCAAGGGCGGGGGCGAGTACGAGCAGTACTTC
NA,TRBV6-5,TRBJ2-7,TRBD2,CASTQWGGNEQYF,TGTGCCAGCACCCAATGGGGGGGTAACGAGCAGTACTTC
NA,TRBV3-1/TRBV3-2,TRBJ1-6,NA,CASSQDPGGTPLHF,TGTGCCAGCAGCCAAGACCCCGGGGGGACACCCCTCCACTTT
NA,TRBV6-5,TRBJ1-1,NA,CASSSSSRGKNTEAFF,TGTGCCAGCAGTTCCTCGTCCAGAGGGAAGAACACTGAAGCTTTCTTT
once,TRBV5-4,TRBJ2-3,NA,CASSLVVGGPTDTQYF,TGTGCCAGCAGCTTGGTGGTGGGGGGGCCAACAGATACGCAGTATTTT
NA,TRBV5-1,TRBJ1-1,NA,CASSLGLQGKTEAFF,TGCGCCAGCAGCTTGGGGCTGCAGGGGAAAACTGAAGCTTTCTTT
NA,TRBV11-1,TRBJ1-2,NA,CASSPRGDNGYTF,TGTGCCAGCAGCCCCCGGGGGGATAATGGCTACACCTTC
NA,TRBV6-5,TRBJ1-2,NA,CASRNEGIRGYTF,TGTGCCAGCAGGAACGAGGGAATCCGGGGCTACACCTTC
NA,TRBV23-1,TRBJ2-7,TRBD1,CASSHLGTEILRGQYF,TGCGCCAGCAGTCATTTGGGGACAGAGATACTACGAGGGCAGTACTTC
NA,TRBV2,TRBJ2-7,TRBD1,CASRLPGQGSYEQYF,TGTGCCAGCAGATTGCCGGGACAGGGCTCCTACGAGCAGTACTTC
NA,TRBV27,TRBJ1-2,NA,CASSLSRGGYGYTF,TGTGCCAGCAGTTTATCGAGAGGGGGCTATGGCTACACCTTC
NA,TRBV24-1,TRBJ2-3,NA,CATSDFSDSTSTDTQYF,TGTGCCACCAGTGATTTTTCCGACTCAACTAGCACAGATACGCAGTATTTT
NA,TRBV10-3,TRBJ2-5,TRBD1,CAISEGQGIQETQYF,TGTGCCATCAGTGAGGGACAGGGCATCCAAGAGACCCAGTACTTC
NA,TRBV9,TRBJ1-4,NA,CASSRGLDEGVKLFF,TGTGCCAGCAGCCGGGGCCTCGATGAGGGGGTAAAACTGTTTTTT
NA,TRBV10-3,TRBJ1-4,TRBD1,CAISGTGNEKLFF,TGTGCCATCAGTGGGACAGGGAATGAAAAACTGTTTTTT
NA,TRBV30,TRBJ1-4,NA,CAWSVPGGDEKLFF,TGTGCCTGGAGTGTACCCGGCGGAGATGAAAAACTGTTTTTT
NA,TRBV4-2,TRBJ1-2,TRBD1,CASSQGAQGEYGYTF,TGTGCCAGCAGCCAAGGCGCGCAGGGGGAATATGGCTACACCTTC
NA,TRBV9,TRBJ2-3,NA,CASSPGIGLNTDTQYF,TGTGCCAGCAGCCCAGGAATTGGTTTAAACACAGATACGCAGTATTTT
NA,TRBV5-1,TRBJ2-7,TRBD2,CASSPSGGAPFYEQYF,TGCGCCAGCAGCCCCTCCGGGGGGGCGCCTTTCTACGAGCAGTACTTC